This paragraph reports one T cell receptor beta chain. Its antigen is unknown. The study used a library that attached unique molecular identifiers to individual cDNA molecules. Each CDR3 protein is one row after TCRdb ran MiXCR on the RACE reads. This sample has more than 250,000 distinct CDR3 sequences, with 8.6% found just once. Time point described: pre-sensitization, week 0. The treatment here: therapeutic diphenylcyclopropenone sensitization with weekly scalp DPC. At every patch-test visit, blood was drawn before the patch test was applied. Germline CDR1 reads KGHSH; CDR2 reads LQKENI. V lost 3 bases and J lost 0, with 21 bases in between. The CDR3 has 18 residues. This sample is drawn from a study of human T cells and chemical hapten exposure. General observations from the study: Expanded TCRs were compared with controls, and the expanded TCRs formed significantly more large CDR3 similarity clusters. Patch test score was positively correlated with the counts of TCRs that had expanded at PT1.

The TCR sequence derives from a middle-aged woman with alopecia areata. Some clones in this sample may be carry-over from other donors' samples. Here the sequenced sample was whole blood, taken in connection with sensitization to the hapten diphenylcyclopropenone (DPC). The chain is built from TRBV18 and TRBJ2-7; a weak D match, TRBD2 (5 bases). The CDR3 coding sequence is TGTGCCAGCTCACCTTCCCTGATCTCGCAGCGGTCCTCCTACGAGCAGTACTTC. Protein sequence: CASSPSLISQRSSYEQYF.